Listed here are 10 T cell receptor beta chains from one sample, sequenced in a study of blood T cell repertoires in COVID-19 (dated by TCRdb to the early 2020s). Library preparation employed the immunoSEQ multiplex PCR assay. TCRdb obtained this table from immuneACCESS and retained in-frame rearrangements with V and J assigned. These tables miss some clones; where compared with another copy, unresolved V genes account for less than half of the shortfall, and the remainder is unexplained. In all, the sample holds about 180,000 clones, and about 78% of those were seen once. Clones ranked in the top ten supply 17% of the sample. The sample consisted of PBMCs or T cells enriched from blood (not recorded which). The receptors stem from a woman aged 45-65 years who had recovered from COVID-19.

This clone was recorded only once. The DNA for the CDR3 is TGTGCCAGCAGTCAACGACTAGCGGGAGGCGAGACCCAGTACTTC. This encodes CASSQRLAGGETQYF. The J gene is TRBJ2-5, the V gene TRBV2, with TRBD2 matching 13 bases. V lost 5 bases and J lost 5; bases outside the gene matches: 5. CDR1 and CDR2 (germline): SNHLY, FYNNEI. The CDR3 runs to 15 residues.

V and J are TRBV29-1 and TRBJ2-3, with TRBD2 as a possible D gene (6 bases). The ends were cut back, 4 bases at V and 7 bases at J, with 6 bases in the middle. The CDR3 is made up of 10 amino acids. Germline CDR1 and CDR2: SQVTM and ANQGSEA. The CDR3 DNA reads TGCAGCGTTGGCGGGAATACGCAGTATTTT. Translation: CSVGGNTQYF.

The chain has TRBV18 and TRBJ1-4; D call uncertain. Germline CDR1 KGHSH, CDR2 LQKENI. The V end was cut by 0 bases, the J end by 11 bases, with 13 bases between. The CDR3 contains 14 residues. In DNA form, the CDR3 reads TGTGCCAGCTCACCACCTGTCGAGCCCTCCAAACTGTTTTTT. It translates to CASSPPVEPSKLFF.

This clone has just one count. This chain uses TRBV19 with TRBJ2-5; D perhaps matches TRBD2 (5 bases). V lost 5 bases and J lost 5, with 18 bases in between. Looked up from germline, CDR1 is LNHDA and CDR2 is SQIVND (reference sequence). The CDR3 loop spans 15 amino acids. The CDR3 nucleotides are TGTGCCAGTAGTCGATCGCTAGAGGGCGGTGAGACCCAGTACTTC. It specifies CASSRSLEGGETQYF.

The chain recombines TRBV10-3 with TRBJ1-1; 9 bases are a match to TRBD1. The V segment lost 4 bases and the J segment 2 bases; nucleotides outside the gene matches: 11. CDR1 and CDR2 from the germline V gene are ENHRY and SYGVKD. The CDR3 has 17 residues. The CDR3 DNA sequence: TGTGCCATCAGTGTTTATGGGACAGGGTCCTTAAACACTGAAGCTTTCTTT. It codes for CAISVYGTGSLNTEAFF.

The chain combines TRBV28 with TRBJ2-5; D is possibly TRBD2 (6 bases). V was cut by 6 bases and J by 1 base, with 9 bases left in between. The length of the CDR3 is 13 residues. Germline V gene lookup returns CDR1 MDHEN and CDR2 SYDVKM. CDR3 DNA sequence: TGTGCCAGCAGGCATAGCGGCCAAGAGACCCAGTACTTC. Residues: CASRHSGQETQYF.

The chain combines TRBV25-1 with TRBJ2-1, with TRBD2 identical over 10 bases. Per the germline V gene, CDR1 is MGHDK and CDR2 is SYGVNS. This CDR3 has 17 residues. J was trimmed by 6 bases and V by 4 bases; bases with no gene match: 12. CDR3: CASSALAGEAWANEQFF. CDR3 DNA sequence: TGTGCCAGCAGTGCCCTAGCGGGAGAGGCCTGGGCCAATGAGCAGTTCTTC.

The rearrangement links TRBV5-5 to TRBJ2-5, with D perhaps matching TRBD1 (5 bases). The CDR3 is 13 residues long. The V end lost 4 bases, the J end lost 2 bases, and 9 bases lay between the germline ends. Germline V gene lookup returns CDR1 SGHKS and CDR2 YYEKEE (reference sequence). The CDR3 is CASSTRDQETQYF. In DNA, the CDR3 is TGTGCCAGCAGCACCAGGGATCAAGAGACCCAGTACTTC.

The CDR3 nucleotides read TGTGCCAGCTGTCGGGGCGGGAGAAACTATGGCTACACCTTC. The encoded protein is CASCRGGRNYGYTF. The chain couples TRBV28 to TRBJ1-2, with D maybe TRBD1 (5 bases). Germline V gene sequence: CDR1 MDHEN, CDR2 SYDVKM. Trimming shortened V by 8 bases and J by 2 bases, and 15 bases separated the two germline ends. This CDR3 spans 14 amino acids.

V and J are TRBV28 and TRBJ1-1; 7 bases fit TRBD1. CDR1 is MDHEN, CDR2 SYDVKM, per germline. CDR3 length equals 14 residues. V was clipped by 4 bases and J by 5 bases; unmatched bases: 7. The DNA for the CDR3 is TGTGCCAGCAGTTCAGGGGGAAGAGTGACTGAAGCTTTCTTT. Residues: CASSSGGRVTEAFF.